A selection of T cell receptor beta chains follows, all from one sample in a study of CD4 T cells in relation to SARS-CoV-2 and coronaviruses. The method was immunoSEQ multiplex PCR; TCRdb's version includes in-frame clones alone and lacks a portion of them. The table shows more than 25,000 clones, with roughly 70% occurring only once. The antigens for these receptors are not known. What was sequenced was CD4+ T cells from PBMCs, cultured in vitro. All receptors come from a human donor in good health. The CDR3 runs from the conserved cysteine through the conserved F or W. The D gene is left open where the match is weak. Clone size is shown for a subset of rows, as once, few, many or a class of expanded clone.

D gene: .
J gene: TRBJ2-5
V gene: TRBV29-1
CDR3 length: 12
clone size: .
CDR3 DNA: TGCAGCGTGCCCCGGCCGGGGGAGACCCAGTACTTC
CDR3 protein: CSVPRPGETQYF

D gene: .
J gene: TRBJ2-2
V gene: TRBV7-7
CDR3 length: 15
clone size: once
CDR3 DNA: TGTGCCAGCAGCTCCCGAGGGGGAAACACCGGGGAGCTGTTTTTT
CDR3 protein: CASSSRGGNTGELFF

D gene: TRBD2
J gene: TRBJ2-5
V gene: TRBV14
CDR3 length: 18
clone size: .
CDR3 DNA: TGTGCCAGCAGCCGGGGACTAGCGGGAACCACGTACCAAGAGACCCAGTACTTC
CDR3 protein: CASSRGLAGTTYQETQYF

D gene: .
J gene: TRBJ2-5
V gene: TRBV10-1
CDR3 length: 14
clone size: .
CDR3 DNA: TGCGCCAGCAGCCCGACTCGATCCGCAGAGACCCAGTACTTC
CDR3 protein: CASSPTRSAETQYF

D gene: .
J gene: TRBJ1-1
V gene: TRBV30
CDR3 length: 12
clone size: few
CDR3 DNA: TGTGCCTGGAGTGTGGGGGCAGAAGAAGCTTTCTTT
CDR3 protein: CAWSVGAEEAFF

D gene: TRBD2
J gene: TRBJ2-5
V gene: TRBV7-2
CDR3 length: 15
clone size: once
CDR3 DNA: TGTGCCAGCAGACGACTAGCGGGAGTCCAAGAGACCCAGTACTTC
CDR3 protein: CASRRLAGVQETQYF

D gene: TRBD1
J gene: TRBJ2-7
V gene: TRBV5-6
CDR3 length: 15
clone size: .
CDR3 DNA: TGTGCCAGCAGCCACCCGGGACAGGGATATCTACGGCAGTACTTC
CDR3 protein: CASSHPGQGYLRQYF

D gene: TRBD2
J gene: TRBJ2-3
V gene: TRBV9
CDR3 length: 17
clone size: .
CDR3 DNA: TGTGCCAGCAGCCCAATGGGACTAGCGGCCAGCACAGATACGCAGTATTTT
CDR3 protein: CASSPMGLAASTDTQYF

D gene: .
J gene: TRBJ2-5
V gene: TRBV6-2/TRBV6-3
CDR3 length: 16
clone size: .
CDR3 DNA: TGTGCCAGCAGCGAACGTGAGGGGTTTCGGGAAGAGACCCAGTACTTC
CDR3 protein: CASSEREGFREETQYF

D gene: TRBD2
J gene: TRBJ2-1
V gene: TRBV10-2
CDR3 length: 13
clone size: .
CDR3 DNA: TGCGCCAGCAGAGGACTAGTCTACAATGAGCAGTTCTTC
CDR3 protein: CASRGLVYNEQFF

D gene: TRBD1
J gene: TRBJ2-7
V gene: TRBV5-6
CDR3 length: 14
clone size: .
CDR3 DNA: TGTGCCAGCAGCTCCCTGGGACAGGGGAACGAGCAGTACTTC
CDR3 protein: CASSSLGQGNEQYF

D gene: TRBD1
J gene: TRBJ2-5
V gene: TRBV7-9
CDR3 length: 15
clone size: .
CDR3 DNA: TGTGCCAGCAGCCAGACAGGGAGTTTAGGAGAGACCCAGTACTTC
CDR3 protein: CASSQTGSLGETQYF

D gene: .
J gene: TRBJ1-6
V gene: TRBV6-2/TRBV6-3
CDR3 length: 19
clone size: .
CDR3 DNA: TGTGCCAGCTGCCCGGGCGGGCAGGCCAGCGGGTCCTATAATTCACCCCTCCACTTT
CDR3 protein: CASCPGGQASGSYNSPLHF

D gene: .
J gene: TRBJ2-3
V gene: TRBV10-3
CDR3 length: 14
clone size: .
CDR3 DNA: TGTGCCATCAGTGGATCAGGGACGGCAGATACGCAGTATTTT
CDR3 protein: CAISGSGTADTQYF

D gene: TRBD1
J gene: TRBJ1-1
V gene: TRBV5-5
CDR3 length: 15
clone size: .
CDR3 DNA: TGTGCCAGCAGCACCTGGGACAGCACGAACACTGAAGCTTTCTTT
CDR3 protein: CASSTWDSTNTEAFF

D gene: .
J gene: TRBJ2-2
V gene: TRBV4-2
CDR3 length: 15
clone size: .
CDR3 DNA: TGTGCCAGCAGCCCGCGGGGCAGCGAGACCGGGGAGCTGTTTTTT
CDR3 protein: CASSPRGSETGELFF

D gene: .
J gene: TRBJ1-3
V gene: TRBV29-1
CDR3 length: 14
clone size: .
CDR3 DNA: TGCAGCGTTGACGGGGGGAATACTGGAAACACCATATATTTT
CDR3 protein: CSVDGGNTGNTIYF

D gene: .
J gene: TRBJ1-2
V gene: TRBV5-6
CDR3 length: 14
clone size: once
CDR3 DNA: TGTGCCAGCAGCGACCTCACACGGCGGTCTGGCTACACCTTC
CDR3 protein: CASSDLTRRSGYTF

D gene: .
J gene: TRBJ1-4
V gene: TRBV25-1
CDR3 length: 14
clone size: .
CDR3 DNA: TGTGCCAGCTCCCTGCTAGGGAATAATGAAAAACTGTTTTTT
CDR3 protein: CASSLLGNNEKLFF

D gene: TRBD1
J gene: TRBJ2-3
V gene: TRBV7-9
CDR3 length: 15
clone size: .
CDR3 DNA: TGTGCCAGCAGCGCTGGACAGGGGTTGACAGATACGCAGTATTTT
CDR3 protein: CASSAGQGLTDTQYF

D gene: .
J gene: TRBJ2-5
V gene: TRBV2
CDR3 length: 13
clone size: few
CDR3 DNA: TGTGCCAGCACCGGGGACCTAGCTGAGACCCAGTACTTC
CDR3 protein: CASTGDLAETQYF

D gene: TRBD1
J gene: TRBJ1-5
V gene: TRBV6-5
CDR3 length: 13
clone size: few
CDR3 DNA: TGTGCCAGCAAGTCGACAGGGAATCAGCCCCAGCATTTT
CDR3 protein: CASKSTGNQPQHF

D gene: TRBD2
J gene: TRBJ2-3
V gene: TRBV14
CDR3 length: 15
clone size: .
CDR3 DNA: TGTGCCAGCAGCCAACTCAGCGGGAACACAGATACGCAGTATTTT
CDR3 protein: CASSQLSGNTDTQYF

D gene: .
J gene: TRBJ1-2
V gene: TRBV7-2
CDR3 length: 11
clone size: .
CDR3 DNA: TGTGCCAGCAGCTACGACGCTGGCTACACCTTC
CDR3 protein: CASSYDAGYTF

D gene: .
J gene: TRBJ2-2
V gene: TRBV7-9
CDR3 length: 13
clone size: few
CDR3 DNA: TGTGCCAGCAGCTTATCGTTAATCGGGGAGCTGTTTTTT
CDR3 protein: CASSLSLIGELFF

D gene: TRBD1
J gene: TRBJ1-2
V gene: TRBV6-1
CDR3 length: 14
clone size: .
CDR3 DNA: TGTGCCAGCAGTGAAAGGACAGGGGGGTTCGGCTACACCTTC
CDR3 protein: CASSERTGGFGYTF

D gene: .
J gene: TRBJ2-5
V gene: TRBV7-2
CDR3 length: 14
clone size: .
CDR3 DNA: TGTGCCAGCAGCTTAAGTCTAGCCCAAGAGACCCAGTACTTC
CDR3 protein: CASSLSLAQETQYF

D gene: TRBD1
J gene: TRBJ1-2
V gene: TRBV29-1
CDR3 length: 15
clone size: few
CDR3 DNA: TGCAGCGTTTCTGGGGACAGGGGGGTATCCTATGGCTACACCTTC
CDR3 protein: CSVSGDRGVSYGYTF

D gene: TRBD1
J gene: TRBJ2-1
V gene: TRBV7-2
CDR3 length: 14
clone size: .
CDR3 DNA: TGTGCCAGCAGCTTAGGGACAGGGGGCAATGAGCAGTTCTTC
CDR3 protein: CASSLGTGGNEQFF